The 17 T cell receptor beta chains in this list originate from one sample, sequenced in a study of T cell changes during pregnancy in multiple sclerosis. Assay used: immunoSEQ multiplex PCR; TCRdb lists only in-frame clones, some missing. The table records 100,000 or so clones, about nine tenths of them present only once. The sequences come from peripheral blood, collected in the second trimester of pregnancy. Receptors originate from a female donor in good health, enrolled as a control in a pregnancy study.

CDR3 sequence: CASSQERGGLRETQYF. CDR3 sequence (DNA): TGTGCCAGCAGCCAAGAGAGGGGGGGCCTTAGGGAGACCCAGTACTTC. This chain joins TRBV4-2 and TRBJ2-5, with TRBD2 as a possible D gene (7 bases). Germline V gene data show CDR1 as LGHNA and CDR2 as YNFKEQ. Trimming left V 0 bases short and J 5 bases short, with 16 bases between. The CDR3 has 16 residues.

In DNA, the CDR3 is TGCGCCAGCAGCCAAGATGGCGGACTCGAGGGCAATCAGCCCCAGCATTTT. As protein: CASSQDGGLEGNQPQHF. The chain joins TRBV4-1 to TRBJ1-5; D gene ambiguous. The germline V gene encodes CDR1 MGHRA and CDR2 YSYEKL. This CDR3 spans 17 amino acids. Trimming pared 0 bases from V and 2 bases from J, leaving 14 bases between.

This rearrangement joins TRBV5-4 to TRBJ2-7; 10 nucleotides match TRBD2. V shed 0 bases and J 5 bases; nucleotides not matched to a gene: 5. This CDR3 comprises 15 residues. Germline V gene data show CDR1 as SGHNT and CDR2 as YYREEE (reference sequence). CDR3 nucleotide sequence: TGTGCCAGCAGCTTGGGAGGGACTAGCGCTGACGAGCAGTACTTC. Protein sequence: CASSLGGTSADEQYF.

The rearrangement uses TRBV6-5 and TRBJ1-2; TRBD1 agrees at 7 bases. CDR3 size: 14 residues. Losses at the gene ends were 5 bases for V and 14 bases for J; bases not matched to a gene: 17. Germline CDR1 and CDR2: MNHEY and SVGAGI. The CDR3 loop reads CASSVDRDPSSETF. DNA of the CDR3: TGTGCCAGCAGTGTAGACAGGGACCCTTCGTCGGAAACCTTC.

The rearrangement links TRBV7-2 to TRBJ1-2; TRBD1 matches at 8 bases. Germline CDR1 SGHTA, CDR2 FQGNSA. The CDR3 totals 15 residues. J gave up 4 bases and V 5 bases, and 9 bases lay outside the gene matches. The CDR3, as DNA: TGTGCCAGCAGCCCCCTAGGACAGGGAGGCTATGGCTACACCTTC. Amino acid sequence: CASSPLGQGGYGYTF.

This clone showed up just once. This chain uses TRBV6-4 with TRBJ1-6; maybe TRBD1 (6 bases). V lost 0 bases to trimming and J lost 8 bases, with 8 bases between them. The CDR3 consists of 14 residues. Looked up from germline, CDR1 is MRHNA and CDR2 is SNTAGT. CDR3 sequence: CASSDSAGDSPLHF. CDR3 nucleotide sequence: TGTGCCAGCAGTGACTCCGCAGGGGATTCACCCCTCCACTTT.

V is TRBV5-8 and J is TRBJ1-5, with a tentative D call TRBD1 (5 bases). Trimming took 2 bases from V and 4 from J, leaving 10 bases between them. The CDR3 is 14 amino acids. From germline, CDR1 is SGHTS and CDR2 YDEGEE. The CDR3 here is CASSFDSLNQPQHF. CDR3 in DNA: TGTGCCAGCAGCTTTGACAGCTTAAATCAGCCCCAGCATTTT.

V usage is TRBV5-1 and J usage is TRBJ1-4; weak D call: TRBD1 (5 bases). V lost 0 bases to trimming and J lost 0 bases, with 9 bases between them. Germline V gives CDR1 SGHRS, CDR2 YFSETQ. The CDR3 spans 16 residues. This CDR3 is CASSLGTGATNEKLFF. The DNA of the CDR3 is TGCGCCAGCAGCTTGGGAACGGGGGCAACTAATGAAAAACTGTTTTTT.

This chain links TRBV14 with TRBJ1-2, with TRBD1 as a possible D gene (5 bases). Germline V CDR1 and CDR2: SGHDN, FVKESK. V lost 3 bases and J 5 bases, leaving 10 bases between the germline ends. This CDR3 comprises 13 residues. In DNA form, the CDR3 reads TGTGCCAGCAGCCATGGGGGGTATTATGGCTACACCTTC. Amino acids: CASSHGGYYGYTF.

This chain uses TRBV2 with TRBJ2-1, with TRBD1 matching over 11 bases. Unmatched junction bases numbered 7, after V lost 9 bases and J lost 9 bases. Germline values: CDR1 SNHLY, CDR2 FYNNEI. CDR3 size: 13 residues. For the CDR3, the DNA is TGTGCCAGTACTCGGGACAGGGGGAGTGAGCAGTTCTTC. Translated: CASTRDRGSEQFF.

This chain joins TRBV12-5 and TRBJ2-5, with 12 bases fitting TRBD1. V gave up 4 bases and J gave up 14 bases; unmatched junction bases: 5. Germline V gives CDR1 LGHNT, CDR2 FRNRAP. The CDR3 has 12 amino acids. CDR3 sequence: CASGSGQGAGYF. The CDR3, as DNA: TGTGCTAGTGGTTCGGGACAGGGGGCCGGTTACTTC.

The chain employs TRBV19 and TRBJ2-3, with D possibly being TRBD2 (6 bases). The CDR3 extends over 15 amino acids. CDR1 is LNHDA, CDR2 SQIVND, per germline (reference sequence). The ends were cut back, 6 bases at V and 0 bases at J, with 13 bases in the middle. CDR3 loop: CASSLFGGSTDTQYF. DNA of the CDR3: TGTGCCAGTAGCCTTTTCGGGGGAAGCACAGATACGCAGTATTTT.

This clone was counted between two and nine times. The chain couples TRBV6-1 to TRBJ1-4, with 7 bases that match TRBD1. From germline, CDR1 is MNHNS and CDR2 SASEGT. The CDR3 consists of 17 residues. The V and J ends lost 0 bases and 1 base, in that order; junction bases with no gene match: 5. The CDR3 nucleotides are TGTGCCAGCAGTGAAGCCCGCCGACAGGGAACTAATGAAAAACTGTTTTTT. It translates to CASSEARRQGTNEKLFF.

This chain joins TRBV7-6 and TRBJ2-1; TRBD2 matches 14 bases. This CDR3 has 19 amino acids. J gave up 5 bases and V 2 bases, and 11 bases lay outside the gene matches. Germline assignment: CDR1 SGHVS and CDR2 FNYEAQ. The CDR3, as DNA: TGTGCCAGCAGCTTATGGGGACCGGGACTAGCGGGAGTCGACAATGAGCAGTTCTTC. Protein sequence: CASSLWGPGLAGVDNEQFF. The variable domain in full, completed from reference TRBV7-6 and TRBJ2-1, reads GAGVSQSPRYKVTKRGQDVALRCDPISGHVSLYWYRQALGQGPEFLTYFNYEAQQDKSGLPNDRFSAERPEGSISTLTIQRTEQRDSAMYRCASSLWGPGLAGVDNEQFFGPGTRLTVL.

The chain is built from TRBV10-3 and TRBJ2-1; D might be TRBD1 (5 bases). With 2 bases removed from V and 9 bases from J, the gap between germline ends came to 8 bases. Germline V gene data show CDR1 as ENHRY and CDR2 as SYGVKD. The CDR3 spans 12 residues. Here the CDR3 DNA reads TGTGCCATCAGTGAGACAGGAAGTGAGCAGTTCTTC. It encodes CAISETGSEQFF.

This clone was detected a few times. This chain uses TRBV19 with TRBJ1-1, with TRBD1 matching 7 bases. Trimming cost V 3 bases and J 10 bases; bases outside gene matches: 11. CDR1 and CDR2 from the germline V gene are LNHDA and SQIVND (reference sequence). The CDR3 runs to 14 residues. As DNA, the CDR3 is TGTGCCAGTAGTATGACAGGGCCCGAGACCGGAGCTTTCTTT. Protein product: CASSMTGPETGAFF.

This clone was seen more than once but under ten times. This chain uses TRBV6-1 with TRBJ2-7, with 7 bases fitting TRBD1. This CDR3 contains 15 residues. Germline V lookup: CDR1 MNHNS, CDR2 SASEGT. Losses at the gene ends were 1 base for V and 6 bases for J; bases not matched to a gene: 9. CDR3 nucleotides: TGTGCCAGCAGTGAAGATGAGACAGGGAGTTCCGAGCAGTACTTC. It yields the protein CASSEDETGSSEQYF.